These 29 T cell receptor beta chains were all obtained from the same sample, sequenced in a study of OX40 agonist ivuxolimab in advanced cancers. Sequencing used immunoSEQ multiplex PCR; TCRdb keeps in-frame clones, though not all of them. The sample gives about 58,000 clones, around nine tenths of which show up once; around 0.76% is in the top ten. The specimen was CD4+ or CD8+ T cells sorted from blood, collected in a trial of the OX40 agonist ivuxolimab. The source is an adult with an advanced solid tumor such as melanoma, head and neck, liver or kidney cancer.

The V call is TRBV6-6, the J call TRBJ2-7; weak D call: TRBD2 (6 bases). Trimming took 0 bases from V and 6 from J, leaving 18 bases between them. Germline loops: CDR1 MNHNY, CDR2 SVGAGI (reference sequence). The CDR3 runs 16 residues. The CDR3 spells CASSYSQDYTLTEQYF. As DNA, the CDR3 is TGTGCCAGCAGTTACTCCCAGGACTATACTCTTACCGAGCAGTACTTC.

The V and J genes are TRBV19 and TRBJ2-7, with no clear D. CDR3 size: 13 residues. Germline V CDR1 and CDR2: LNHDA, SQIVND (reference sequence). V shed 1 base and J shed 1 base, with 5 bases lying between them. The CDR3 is CASSIVLSYEQYF. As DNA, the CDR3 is TGTGCCAGTAGTATAGTTCTATCCTACGAGCAGTACTTC.

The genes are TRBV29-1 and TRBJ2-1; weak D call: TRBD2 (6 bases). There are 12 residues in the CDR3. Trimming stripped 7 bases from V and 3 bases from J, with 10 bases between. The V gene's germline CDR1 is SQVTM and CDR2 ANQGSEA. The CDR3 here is CSGVRDYNEQFF. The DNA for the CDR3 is TGCAGCGGAGTGCGGGACTACAATGAGCAGTTCTTC.

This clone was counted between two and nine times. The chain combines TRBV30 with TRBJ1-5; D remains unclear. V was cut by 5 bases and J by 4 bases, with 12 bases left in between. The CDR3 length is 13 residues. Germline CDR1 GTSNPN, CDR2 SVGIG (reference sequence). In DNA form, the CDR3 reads TGTGCCTGGGGGCGGCAGGTGAATCAGCCCCAGCATTTT. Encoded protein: CAWGRQVNQPQHF.

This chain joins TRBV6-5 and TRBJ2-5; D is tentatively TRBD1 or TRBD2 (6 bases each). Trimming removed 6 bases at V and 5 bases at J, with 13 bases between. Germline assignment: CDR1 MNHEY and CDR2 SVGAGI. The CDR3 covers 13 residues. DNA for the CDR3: TGTGCCAGCAGGATTGGGGGGCAGGAGACCCAGTACTTC. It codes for CASRIGGQETQYF.

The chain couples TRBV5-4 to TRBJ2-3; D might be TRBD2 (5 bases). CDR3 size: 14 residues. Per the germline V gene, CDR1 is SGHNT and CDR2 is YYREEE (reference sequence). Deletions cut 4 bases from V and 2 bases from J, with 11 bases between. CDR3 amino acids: CASSPDFYTDTQYF. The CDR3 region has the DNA TGTGCCAGCAGCCCGGACTTTTACACAGATACGCAGTATTTT.

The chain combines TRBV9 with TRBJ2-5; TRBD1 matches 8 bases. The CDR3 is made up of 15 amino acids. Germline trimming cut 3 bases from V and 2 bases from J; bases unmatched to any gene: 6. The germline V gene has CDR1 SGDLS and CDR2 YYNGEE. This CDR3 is CASSGQQGGQETQYF. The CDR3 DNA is TGTGCCAGCAGCGGGCAACAGGGGGGACAAGAGACCCAGTACTTC. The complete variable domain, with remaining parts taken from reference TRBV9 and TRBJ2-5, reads DSGVTQTPKHLITATGQRVTLRCSPRSGDLSVYWYQQSLDQGLQFLIQYYNGEERAKGNILERFSAQQFPDLHSELNLSSLELGDSALYFCASSGQQGGQETQYFGPGTRLLVL.

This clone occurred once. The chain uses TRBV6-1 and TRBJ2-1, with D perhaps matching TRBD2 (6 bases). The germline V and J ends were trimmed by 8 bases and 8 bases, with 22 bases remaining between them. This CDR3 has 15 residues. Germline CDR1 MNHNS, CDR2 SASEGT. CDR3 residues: CASETKTSSYDEQFF. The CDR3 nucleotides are TGTGCCAGCGAAACGAAGACTAGTAGTTACGATGAGCAGTTCTTC.

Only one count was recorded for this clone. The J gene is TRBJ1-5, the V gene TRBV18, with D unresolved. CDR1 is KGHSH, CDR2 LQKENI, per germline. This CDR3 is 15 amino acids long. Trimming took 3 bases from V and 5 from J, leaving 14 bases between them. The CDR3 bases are TGTGCCAGCTCACCCGGACGCCTCTCGGATCAGCCCCAGCATTTT. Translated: CASSPGRLSDQPQHF.

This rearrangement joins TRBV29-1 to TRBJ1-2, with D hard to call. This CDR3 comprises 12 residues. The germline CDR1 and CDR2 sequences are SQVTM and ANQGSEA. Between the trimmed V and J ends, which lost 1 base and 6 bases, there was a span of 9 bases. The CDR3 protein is CSVEGSWDGYTF. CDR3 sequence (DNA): TGCAGCGTTGAAGGAAGTTGGGATGGCTACACCTTC. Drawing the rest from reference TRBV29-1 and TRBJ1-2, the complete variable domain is SAVISQKPSRDICQRGTSLTIQCQVDSQVTMMFWYRQQPGQSLTLIATANQGSEATYESGFVIDKFPISRPNLTFSTLTVSNMSPEDSSIYLCSVEGSWDGYTFGSGTRLTVV.

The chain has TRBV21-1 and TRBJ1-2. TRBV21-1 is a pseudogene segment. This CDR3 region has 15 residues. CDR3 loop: CASTNRGAELDGYTF. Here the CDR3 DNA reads TGTGCCAGCACTAATAGGGGGGCAGAGCTGGATGGCTACACCTTC.

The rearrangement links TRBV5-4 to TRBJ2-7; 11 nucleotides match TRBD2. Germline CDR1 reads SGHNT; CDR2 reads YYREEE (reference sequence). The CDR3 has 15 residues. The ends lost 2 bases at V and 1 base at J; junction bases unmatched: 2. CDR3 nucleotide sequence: TGTGCCAGCAGCTTACGACTAGCGGGGTCCTACGAGCAGTACTTC. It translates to CASSLRLAGSYEQYF.

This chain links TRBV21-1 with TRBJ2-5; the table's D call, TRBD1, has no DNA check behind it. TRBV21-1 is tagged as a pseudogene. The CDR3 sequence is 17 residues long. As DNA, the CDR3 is TGTGCCAGCAGCAAAGGAAGGGGACAGGGGGAGGGGGAGACCCAGTACTTC. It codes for CASSKGRGQGEGETQYF.

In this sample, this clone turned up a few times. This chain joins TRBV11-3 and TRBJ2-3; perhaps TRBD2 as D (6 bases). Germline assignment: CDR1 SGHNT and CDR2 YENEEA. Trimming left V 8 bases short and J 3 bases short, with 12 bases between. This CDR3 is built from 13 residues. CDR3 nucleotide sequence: TGTGCCAGCTCGGCACGGGGGACAGATACGCAGTATTTT. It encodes CASSARGTDTQYF.

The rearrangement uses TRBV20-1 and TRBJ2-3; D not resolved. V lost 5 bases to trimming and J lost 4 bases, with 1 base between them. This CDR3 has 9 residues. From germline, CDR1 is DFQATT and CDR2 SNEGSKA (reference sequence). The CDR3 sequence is CSAPDTQYF. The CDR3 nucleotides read TGCAGTGCTCCAGATACGCAGTATTTT.

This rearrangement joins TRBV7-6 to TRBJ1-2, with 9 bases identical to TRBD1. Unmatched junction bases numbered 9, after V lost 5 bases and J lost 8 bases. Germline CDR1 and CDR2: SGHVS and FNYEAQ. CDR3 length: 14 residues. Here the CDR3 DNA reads TGTGCCAGCAGCGGGGGACAGGGTAGGGAGGGCTACACCTTC. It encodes CASSGGQGREGYTF.

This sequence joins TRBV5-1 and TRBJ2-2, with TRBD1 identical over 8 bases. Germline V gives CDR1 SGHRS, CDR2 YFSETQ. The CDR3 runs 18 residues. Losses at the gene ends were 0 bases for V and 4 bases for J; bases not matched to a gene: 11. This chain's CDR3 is CASSLAYFGQGSTGELFF. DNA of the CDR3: TGCGCCAGCAGCTTGGCCTATTTCGGACAGGGAAGCACCGGGGAGCTGTTTTTT.

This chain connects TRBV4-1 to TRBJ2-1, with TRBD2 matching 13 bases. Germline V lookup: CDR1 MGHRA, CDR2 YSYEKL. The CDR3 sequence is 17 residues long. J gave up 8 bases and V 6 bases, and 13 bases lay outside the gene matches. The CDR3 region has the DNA TGCGCCAGCAGTCCTCAACGGACTAGCGGGAGAGGTTATGAGCAGTTCTTC. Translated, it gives CASSPQRTSGRGYEQFF.

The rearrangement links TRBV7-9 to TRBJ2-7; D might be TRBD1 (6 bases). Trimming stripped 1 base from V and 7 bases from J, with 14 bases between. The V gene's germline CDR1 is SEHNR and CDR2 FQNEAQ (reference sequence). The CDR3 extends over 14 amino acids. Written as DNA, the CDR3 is TGTGCCAGCAGCTTAGTGCAGGGGCCAGTGGAGCAGTACTTC. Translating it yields CASSLVQGPVEQYF.

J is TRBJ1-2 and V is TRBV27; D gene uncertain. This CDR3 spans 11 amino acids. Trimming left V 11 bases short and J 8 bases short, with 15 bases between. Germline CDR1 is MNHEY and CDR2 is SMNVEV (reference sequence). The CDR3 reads CAPSEEEGYTF. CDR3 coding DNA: TGTGCCCCTTCGGAGGAGGAGGGCTACACCTTC.

CDR3 region: CASSSYPYEQYF. CDR3 nucleotides: TGTGCCAGCAGTTCCTACCCCTACGAGCAGTACTTC. V and J are TRBV6-5 and TRBJ2-7; D gene ambiguous. The germline V gene encodes CDR1 MNHEY and CDR2 SVGAGI. This CDR3 spans 12 amino acids. Trimming removed 4 bases from V and 2 bases from J, with 6 bases in between.

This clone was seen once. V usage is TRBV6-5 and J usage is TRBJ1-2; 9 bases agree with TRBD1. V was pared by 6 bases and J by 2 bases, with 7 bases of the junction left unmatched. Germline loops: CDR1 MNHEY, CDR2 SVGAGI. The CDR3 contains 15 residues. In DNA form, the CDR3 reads TGTGCCAGCAGATCCACCGGGACAGGGAACTATGGCTACACCTTC. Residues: CASRSTGTGNYGYTF.

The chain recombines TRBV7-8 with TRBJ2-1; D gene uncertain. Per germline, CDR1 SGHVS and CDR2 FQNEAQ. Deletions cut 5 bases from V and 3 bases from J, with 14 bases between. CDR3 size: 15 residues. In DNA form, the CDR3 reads TGTGCCAGCAGCCCGACGATTGGGTACTACAATGAGCAGTTCTTC. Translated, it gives CASSPTIGYYNEQFF.

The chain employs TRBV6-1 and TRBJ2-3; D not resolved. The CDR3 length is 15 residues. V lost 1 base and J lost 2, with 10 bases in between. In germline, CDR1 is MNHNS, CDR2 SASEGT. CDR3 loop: CASSEVGHNTDTQYF. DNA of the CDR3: TGTGCCAGCAGTGAAGTTGGTCACAACACAGATACGCAGTATTTT.

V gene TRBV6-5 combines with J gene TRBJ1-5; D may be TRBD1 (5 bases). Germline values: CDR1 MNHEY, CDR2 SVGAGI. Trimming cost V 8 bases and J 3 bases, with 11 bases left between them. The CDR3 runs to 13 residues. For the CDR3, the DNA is TGTGCCAGCTCCAGGGCGGTCAATCAGCCCCAGCATTTT. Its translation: CASSRAVNQPQHF.

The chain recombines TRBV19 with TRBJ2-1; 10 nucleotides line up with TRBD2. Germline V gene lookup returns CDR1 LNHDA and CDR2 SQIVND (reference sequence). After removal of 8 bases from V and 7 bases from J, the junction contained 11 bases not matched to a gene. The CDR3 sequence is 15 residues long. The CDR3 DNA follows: TGTGCCAGTCAGAGCCTAGCGGGAGTCTGGAATGAGCAGTTCTTC. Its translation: CASQSLAGVWNEQFF.

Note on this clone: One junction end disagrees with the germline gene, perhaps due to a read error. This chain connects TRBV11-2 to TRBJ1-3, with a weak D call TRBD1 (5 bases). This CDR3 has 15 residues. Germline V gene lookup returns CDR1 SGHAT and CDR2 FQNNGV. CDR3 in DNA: TGTGCCAGCAGCTTTTGGGGGTCTTTCTGGAAACACCATATATTT. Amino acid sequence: CASSFWGSFWKHHIF.

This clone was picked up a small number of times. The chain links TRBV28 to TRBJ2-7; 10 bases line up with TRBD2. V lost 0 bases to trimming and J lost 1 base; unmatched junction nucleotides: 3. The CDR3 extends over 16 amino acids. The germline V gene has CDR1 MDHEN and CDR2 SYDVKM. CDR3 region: CASSLWRTSGSYEQYF. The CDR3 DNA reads TGTGCCAGCAGTTTATGGAGGACTAGCGGATCCTACGAGCAGTACTTC.

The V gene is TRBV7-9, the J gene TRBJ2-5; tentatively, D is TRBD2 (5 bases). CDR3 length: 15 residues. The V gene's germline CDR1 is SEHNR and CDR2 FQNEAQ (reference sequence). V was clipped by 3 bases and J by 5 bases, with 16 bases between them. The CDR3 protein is CASSLDFGKRETQYF. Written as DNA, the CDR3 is TGTGCCAGCAGCTTGGACTTTGGGAAGAGGGAGACCCAGTACTTC. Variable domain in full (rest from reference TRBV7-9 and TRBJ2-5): DTGVSQNPRHKITKRGQNVTFRCDPISEHNRLYWYRQTLGQGPEFLTYFQNEAQLEKSRLLSDRFSAERPKGSFSTLEIQRTEQGDSAMYLCASSLDFGKRETQYFGPGTRLLVL.